This T cell receptor beta chain came from a study of cytomegalovirus exposure and HLA in healthy donors. Findings and caveats of the study: It was reportedly the case that the classifier diagnosed cytomegalovirus status with high specificity and sensitivity.

Sequenced by immunoSEQ multiplex PCR; TCRdb stores in-frame clones only, minus some. The top ten hold approximately 1.1% of the sample, which has 250,000 to 350,000 clones, about nine tenths seen once. V was pared by 4 bases and J by 5 bases, with 10 bases of the junction left unmatched. Germline loops: CDR1 SGHKS, CDR2 YYEKEE (reference sequence). The CDR3 is made up of 16 amino acids. The donors were members of the validation cohort, which comprised around 110 subjects and was separate from the first cohort of some 680 subjects. This clone occurred a few times. Its specificity is unknown. The sequence came from a woman in her twenties or thirties in good health and CMV-seropositive. The chain joins TRBV5-5 to TRBJ2-5; 11 nucleotides match TRBD2. Sequencing was done on a sample of PBMCs. CDR3 sequence (DNA): TGTGCCAGCAGCCCTGCGGGACTAGCGGCAATGGAGACCCAGTACTTC. Amino acids: CASSPAGLAAMETQYF.